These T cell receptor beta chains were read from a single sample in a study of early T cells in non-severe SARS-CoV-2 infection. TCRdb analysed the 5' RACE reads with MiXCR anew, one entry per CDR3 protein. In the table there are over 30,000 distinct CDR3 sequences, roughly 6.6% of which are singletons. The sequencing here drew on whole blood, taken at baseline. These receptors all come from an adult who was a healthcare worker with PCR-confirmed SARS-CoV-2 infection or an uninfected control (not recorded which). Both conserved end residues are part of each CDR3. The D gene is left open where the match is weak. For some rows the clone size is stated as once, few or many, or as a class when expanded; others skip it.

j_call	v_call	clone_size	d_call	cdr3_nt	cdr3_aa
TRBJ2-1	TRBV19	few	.	TGTGCCAGTACCGCGGACACCTACAATGAGCAGTTCTTC	CASTADTYNEQFF
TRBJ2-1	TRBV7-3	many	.	TGTGCCAGCAGCTTATCCCTCAATGAGCAGTTCTTC	CASSLSLNEQFF
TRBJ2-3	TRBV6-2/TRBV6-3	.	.	TGTGCCAGCAGTTCCCTACTCGTCATGAGGGGTACGCAGTATTTT	CASSSLLVMRGTQYF
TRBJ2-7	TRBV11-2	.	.	TGTGCCAGCAGCCCCCAAACCTACGAGCAGTACTTC	CASSPQTYEQYF
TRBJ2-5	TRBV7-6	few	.	TGTGCCAGCAGCTTGACAGGGAGGGGCAATCAAGAGACCCAGTACTTC	CASSLTGRGNQETQYF
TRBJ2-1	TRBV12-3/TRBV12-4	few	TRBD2	TGTGCCAGCAGCTCCAATAGCGGGAGTTCGCTCTCCTACAATGAGCAGTTCTTC	CASSSNSGSSLSYNEQFF
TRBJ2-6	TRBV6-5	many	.	TGTGCCAGCAGTAGGGGGGGCGCCCTCTCTGGGGCCAACGTCCTGACTTTC	CASSRGGALSGANVLTF
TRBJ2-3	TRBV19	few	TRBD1	TGTGCCAGTAGTATCGGGCGACAGGGTGCAGATACGCAGTATTTT	CASSIGRQGADTQYF
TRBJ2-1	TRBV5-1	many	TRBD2	TGCGCCAGCAGCTCGGCGGGGACTAGTACCAATGAGCAGTTCTTC	CASSSAGTSTNEQFF
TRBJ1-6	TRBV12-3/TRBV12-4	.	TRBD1	TGTGCCAGCAGTTTGGCCAGGGGGAAGAATTCACCCCTCCACTTT	CASSLARGKNSPLHF
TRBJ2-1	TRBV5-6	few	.	TGTGCCAGCAGCTTGGCCGACGCCACTAACGAGCAGTTCTTC	CASSLADATNEQFF
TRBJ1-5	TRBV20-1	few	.	TGCAGTGCTAGCCATACAGGAGTTAGCAATCAGCCCCAGCATTTT	CSASHTGVSNQPQHF
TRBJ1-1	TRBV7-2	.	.	TGTGCCAGCAGCTTAGATTCAGGGTTAATGGCTGAAGCTTTCTTT	CASSLDSGLMAEAFF